The TCR beta chain described here comes from a study of OX40 agonist ivuxolimab in advanced cancers. At the level of the whole study: Ivuxolimab was a fully human IgG2 agonistic monoclonal antibody targeting the costimulatory receptor OX40 (CD134). Intravenous ivuxolimab was administered to patients every 2 weeks at six dose levels: 0.01, 0.1, 0.3, 1.5, 3 and 10 mg/kg. Among the roughly 52 dose-escalation patients, 19 had hepatocellular carcinoma, about 15 melanoma, 9 renal cell carcinoma and 9 head and neck cancer. The dose-escalation cohort was roughly 87% male with a mean age of about 60 years, ranging from 23 to 79. Prior anti-PD-1, anti-PD-L1 or anti-CTLA-4 therapy was permitted, and checkpoint inhibitors had been received by 40% to 50% of dose-escalation patients. Partial responses were achieved by three dose-escalation patients, of whom one had hepatocellular carcinoma and two had cutaneous melanoma. Peripheral TCRbeta sequencing aimed to test whether ivuxolimab altered TCR sequence diversity and caused clonal T-cell expansion. The monotherapy dose-escalation portion (N of about 57 patients) of the phase I ivuxolimab trial is reported in the paper. Findings and caveats that apply to the study as a whole: After ivuxolimab, more expanded clones were found on average in CD8+ T cells than in CD4+ T cells. Which antigens the clonally expanded peripheral T cells were specific for was not determined. At doses from 0.1 to 3.0 mg/kg, clonal expansion was seen in both CD4+ and CD8+ blood T cells between baseline and week 6. Low levels of normalized T-cell clonal expansion were also shown by some nonresponding patients. Partial responders in the 0.1-3.0 mg/kg groups had among the lowest normalized peripheral clonal expansion, especially among CD8+ T cells.

CDR1 MDHEN and CDR2 SYDVKM are derived from the germline V gene. The CDR3 sequence holds 13 residues, the cysteine and phenylalanine included. Just the 39-base CDR3 DNA is kept, in frame starting at base 1. After removal of 6 bases from V and 4 bases from J, the junction retains 3 bases not matched to a gene. Concerning this clone itself: Its antigen remains unidentified. Base qualities are not provided; no much larger clone lies one nucleotide away.

Patients with autoimmune disease history or receiving systemic immunosuppression were excluded from the trial. In every dose cohort, peripheral blood was drawn for TCR sequencing at baseline, cycle 4 day 1, and cycle 7 day 1. The samples were drawn from a first-in-human, open-label, multicenter phase I dose-escalation trial of ivuxolimab. Adults with locally advanced or metastatic melanoma, renal cell, hepatocellular, or head and neck squamous cell carcinoma were enrolled in the trial. Before TCR sequencing, CD4+ T cells and CD8+ T cells from peripheral blood were sorted into separate populations. Genomic DNA was extracted from sorted cells for sequencing of the TCRbeta CDR3 region. The immunoSEQ Assay was used to sequence the TCRbeta CDR3 regions. What TCRdb holds here is the immuneACCESS table cut down to in-frame rearrangements. Part of the clones is not present; checked against another copy, under half of the missing clones reflect an unresolved V gene, and the others are unexplained. This sample comprises 15,000 to 25,000 clones, around 79% of them detected only once. Roughly a sixth of the sample belongs to the ten largest clones.

The chain is encoded by TRBV28 joined to TRBJ2-5; 9 middle bases align to TRBD1. Sample: CD4+ or CD8+ T cells sorted from blood, taken in a trial of the OX40 agonist ivuxolimab. The receptor comes from an adult with an advanced solid tumor such as melanoma, head and neck, liver or kidney cancer. The bases are TGTGCCAGCAGCTACAGGGGGCGAGAGACCCAGTACTTC. Protein translation: CASSYRGRETQYF.